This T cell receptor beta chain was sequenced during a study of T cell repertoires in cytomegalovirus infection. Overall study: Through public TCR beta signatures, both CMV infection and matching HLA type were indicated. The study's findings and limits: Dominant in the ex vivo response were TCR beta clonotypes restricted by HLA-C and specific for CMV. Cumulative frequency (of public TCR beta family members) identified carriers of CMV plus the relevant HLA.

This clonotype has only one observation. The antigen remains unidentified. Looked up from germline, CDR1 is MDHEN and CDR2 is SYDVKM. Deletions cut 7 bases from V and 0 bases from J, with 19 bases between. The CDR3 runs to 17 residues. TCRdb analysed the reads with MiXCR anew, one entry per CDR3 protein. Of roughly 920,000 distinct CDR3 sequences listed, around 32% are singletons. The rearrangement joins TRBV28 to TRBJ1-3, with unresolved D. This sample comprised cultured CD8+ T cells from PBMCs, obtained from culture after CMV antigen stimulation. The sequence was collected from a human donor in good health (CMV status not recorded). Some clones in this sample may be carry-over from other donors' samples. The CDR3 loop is CASITPIRRSSGNTIYF. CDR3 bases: TGTGCCAGCATAACCCCCATTAGGCGGAGCTCTGGAAACACCATATATTTT.